This T cell receptor beta chain was recovered during a study of cytomegalovirus exposure and HLA in healthy donors. Notes on the study in general: The authors later linked a missense DCLRE1C variant to TCR beta V- and J-gene trimming. A later analysis by the authors found several of the most significant clusters apparently linked to common viral pathogens.

The PCR made use of 60 Vbeta and 13 Jbeta primers. TCRdb's copy holds only in-frame clones and misses some; the assay was immunoSEQ multiplex PCR. The sample lists fewer than 250,000 clones, 87% seen once, with 1.3% in the top ten. The CDR3 runs to 18 residues. Trimming took off 0 bases at V and 11 bases at J, with 26 bases between the two ends. The germline CDR1 and CDR2 sequences are MGHRA and YSYEKL. Regarding this clone: Its antigen is not identified.

V is TRBV4-1 and J is TRBJ2-1; a possible D gene is TRBD1 (6 bases). The source is a man younger than 45 in good health and CMV-seronegative. The sample was PBMCs. CDR3 bases: TGCGCCAGCAGCCAAGAAGGGTGGGGGCTGGGGACCCTAAAACAGCAGTTCTTC. Translating it yields CASSQEGWGLGTLKQQFF.